One and the same sample provided the 17 T cell receptor beta chains below, sequenced in a study of blood T cell repertoires in COVID-19. Profiling relied on immunoSEQ multiplex PCR, and the TCRdb table lists in-frame clones only, not all of them. The repertoire includes 250,000 to 300,000 clones, about 91% of them detected once, and 3.5% to 5.5% sits in the top ten. The sample consisted of peripheral blood. These receptors came from a woman between 35 and 50 years old who had recovered from COVID-19.

The chain is built from TRBV4-1 and TRBJ2-1; 7 bases fit TRBD2. This CDR3 is built from 14 residues. Germline V lookup: CDR1 MGHRA, CDR2 YSYEKL. Trimming cost V 5 bases and J 5 bases; bases outside gene matches: 6. CDR3 protein: CASSLRLANNEQFF. The CDR3 coding sequence is TGCGCCAGCAGCTTAAGACTAGCCAACAATGAGCAGTTCTTC.

This clone was observed a handful of times. This chain connects TRBV27 to TRBJ1-5; 7 bases match TRBD1. The CDR3 is 15 residues long. The V segment lost 5 bases and the J segment 0 bases; nucleotides outside the gene matches: 4. The germline gives CDR1 MNHEY, CDR2 SMNVEV (reference sequence). CDR3 amino acids: CASSREGASNQPQHF. CDR3 DNA: TGTGCCAGCAGTCGAGAGGGGGCTAGCAATCAGCCCCAGCATTTT.

This clone came up a few times. The gene calls are TRBV19 and TRBJ2-3; 8 nucleotides align to TRBD2. The germline CDR1 and CDR2 sequences are LNHDA and SQIVND (reference sequence). V gave up 6 bases and J gave up 9 bases; unmatched junction bases: 5. The length of the CDR3 is 12 residues. The CDR3 spells CASRTSGSTQYF. For the CDR3, the DNA is TGTGCCAGTAGAACTAGCGGATCAACGCAGTATTTT.

V and J are TRBV7-2 and TRBJ2-1; a weak D match, TRBD2 (5 bases). The V end was cut by 8 bases, the J end by 3 bases, with 11 bases between. CDR3 length equals 13 residues. Germline CDR1 and CDR2: SGHTA and FQGNSA. CDR3 protein: CASRGSDYNEQFF. In DNA form, the CDR3 reads TGTGCCAGCCGCGGGTCAGACTACAATGAGCAGTTCTTC.

V and J are TRBV5-6 and TRBJ2-5, with 8 bases lining up with TRBD1. The CDR3 is 13 residues long. Losses at the gene ends were 4 bases for V and 5 bases for J; bases not matched to a gene: 4. Per the germline V gene, CDR1 is SGHDT and CDR2 is YYEEEE. The CDR3 loop is CASSTDRAETQYF. The CDR3, as DNA: TGTGCCAGCAGCACGGACAGGGCGGAGACCCAGTACTTC.

The chain combines TRBV6-5 with TRBJ1-5; tentative D call: TRBD1 (6 bases). V shed 2 bases and J shed 3 bases, with 8 bases lying between them. There are 14 residues in the CDR3. Germline assignment: CDR1 MNHEY and CDR2 SVGAGI. CDR3 loop: CASSYDRNNQPQHF. Written as DNA, the CDR3 is TGTGCCAGCAGTTACGACAGGAACAATCAGCCCCAGCATTTT.

This chain uses TRBV29-1 with TRBJ2-2, with 7 bases identical to TRBD1. With 6 bases clipped from V and 0 bases from J, the junction kept 10 bases outside the gene matches. This CDR3 contains 16 residues. CDR1 and CDR2 from the germline V gene are SQVTM and ANQGSEA. The CDR3 sequence is CSVLQGSSANTGELFF. The CDR3 coding sequence is TGCAGCGTGCTACAGGGGTCCAGCGCGAACACCGGGGAGCTGTTTTTT.

The genes are TRBV28 and TRBJ1-3, with 9 bases identical to TRBD1. Germline loops: CDR1 MDHEN, CDR2 SYDVKM. With 3 bases clipped from V and 0 bases from J, the junction kept 3 bases outside the gene matches. The CDR3 runs to 16 residues. The CDR3 region is CASSFMDRGSGNTIYF. CDR3 coding DNA: TGTGCCAGCAGTTTTATGGACAGGGGCTCTGGAAACACCATATATTTT.

This clone was picked up one time. The chain joins TRBV15 to TRBJ1-2; no reliable D call. Trimming left V 0 bases short and J 4 bases short, with 12 bases between. CDR1 is LNHNV, CDR2 YYDKDF, per germline (reference sequence). CDR3 length equals 15 residues. The CDR3 sequence: CATSRDNPSGYGYTF. The CDR3 DNA follows: TGTGCCACCAGCAGAGATAACCCCTCGGGCTATGGCTACACCTTC.

The genes are TRBV9 and TRBJ1-1; D is uncertain. Trimming removed 3 bases from V and 3 bases from J, with 12 bases in between. Germline values: CDR1 SGDLS, CDR2 YYNGEE. The CDR3 sequence is 14 residues long. CDR3 region: CASSADSGDTEAFF. CDR3 DNA sequence: TGTGCCAGCAGCGCGGACTCTGGGGACACTGAAGCTTTCTTT.

This chain uses TRBV5-5 with TRBJ1-2; D unresolved. The germline V gene encodes CDR1 SGHKS and CDR2 YYEKEE (reference sequence). Trimming pared 0 bases from V and 12 bases from J, leaving 12 bases between. The CDR3 runs 12 residues. The CDR3, as DNA: TGTGCCAGCAGCTTGGCGCGGGCCGGAGACACCTTC. It codes for CASSLARAGDTF.

The CDR3 protein is CASSIQGTSQPQHF. The CDR3 nucleotides are TGTGCCAGTAGTATCCAGGGCACCTCTCAGCCCCAGCATTTT. This sequence joins TRBV19 and TRBJ1-5; possibly TRBD1 for D (5 bases). Trimming removed 3 bases from V and 6 bases from J, with 12 bases in between. The CDR3 has 14 amino acids. CDR1 and CDR2 from the germline V gene are LNHDA and SQIVND (reference sequence).

The rearrangement joins TRBV5-1 to TRBJ1-1; 7 bases align to TRBD1. V lost 0 bases, J lost 1 base, and 0 bases stayed unmatched. The CDR3 sequence is 14 residues long. Germline values: CDR1 SGHRS, CDR2 YFSETQ. The CDR3 loop is CASSLDRGNTEAFF. CDR3 nucleotide sequence: TGCGCCAGCAGCTTGGACAGGGGGAACACTGAAGCTTTCTTT.

The V and J genes are TRBV7-2 and TRBJ1-1; tentatively, D is TRBD1 (6 bases). The CDR3 contains 15 residues. V was clipped by 5 bases and J by 1 base, with 14 bases between them. Germline values: CDR1 SGHTA, CDR2 FQGNSA. In DNA form, the CDR3 reads TGTGCCAGCAGCGTAGTCCTGGACAGGAACACTGAAGCTTTCTTT. Its protein product is CASSVVLDRNTEAFF.

This clone was detected a few times. The chain has TRBV2 and TRBJ1-6; D is ambiguous. V gave up 4 bases and J gave up 6 bases, with 10 bases separating them. The length of the CDR3 is 14 residues. The germline V gene has CDR1 SNHLY and CDR2 FYNNEI. CDR3 protein: CASSGRQSNSPLHF. The CDR3 nucleotides are TGTGCCAGCAGTGGGAGGCAGAGTAATTCACCCCTCCACTTT.

This chain uses TRBV7-9 with TRBJ2-7, with a tentative D call TRBD2 (5 bases). The length of the CDR3 is 12 residues. The germline V and J ends were trimmed by 5 bases and 6 bases, with 11 bases remaining between them. Germline CDR1 and CDR2: SEHNR and FQNEAQ (reference sequence). The CDR3 sequence is CASSSGRLEQYF. The CDR3 nucleotides are TGTGCCAGCAGCAGCGGACGTCTCGAGCAGTACTTC.

V is TRBV5-6 and J is TRBJ1-6; 8 bases are a match to TRBD1. The V gene's germline CDR1 is SGHDT and CDR2 YYEEEE. The trim removed 4 bases at V and 7 bases at J, leaving 10 bases unmatched. CDR3 length equals 16 residues. The CDR3 here is CASSLPGTGENSPLHF. The CDR3 DNA is TGTGCCAGCAGCCTACCCGGGACAGGAGAAAATTCACCCCTCCACTTT. The full variable domain, with the rest looked up from reference TRBV5-6 and TRBJ1-6, is DAGVTQSPTHLIKTRGQQVTLRCSPKSGHDTVSWYQQALGQGPQFIFQYYEEEERQRGNFPDRFSGHQFPNYSSELNVNALLLGDSALYLCASSLPGTGENSPLHFGNGTRLTVT.